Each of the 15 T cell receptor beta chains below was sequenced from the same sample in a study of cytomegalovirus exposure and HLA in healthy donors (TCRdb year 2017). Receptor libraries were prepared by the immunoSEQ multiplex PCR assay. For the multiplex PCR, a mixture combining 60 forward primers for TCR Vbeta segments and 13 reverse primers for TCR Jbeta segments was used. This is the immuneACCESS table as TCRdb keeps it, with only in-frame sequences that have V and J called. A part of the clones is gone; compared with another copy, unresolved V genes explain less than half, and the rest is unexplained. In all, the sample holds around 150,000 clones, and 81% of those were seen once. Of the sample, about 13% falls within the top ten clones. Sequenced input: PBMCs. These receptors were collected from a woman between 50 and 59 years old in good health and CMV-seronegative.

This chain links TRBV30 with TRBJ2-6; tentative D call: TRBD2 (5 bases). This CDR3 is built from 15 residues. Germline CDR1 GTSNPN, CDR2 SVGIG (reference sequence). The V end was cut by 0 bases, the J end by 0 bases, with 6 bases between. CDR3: CAWSVRGSGANVLTF. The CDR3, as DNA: TGTGCCTGGAGTGTACGGGGCTCTGGGGCCAACGTCCTGACTTTC.

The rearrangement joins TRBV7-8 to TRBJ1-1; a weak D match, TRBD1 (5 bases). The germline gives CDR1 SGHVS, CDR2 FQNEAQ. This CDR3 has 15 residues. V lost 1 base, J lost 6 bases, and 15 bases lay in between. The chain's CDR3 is CASSLGGGRNAEAFF. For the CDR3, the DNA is TGTGCCAGCAGCTTAGGGGGGGGACGAAACGCTGAAGCTTTCTTT.

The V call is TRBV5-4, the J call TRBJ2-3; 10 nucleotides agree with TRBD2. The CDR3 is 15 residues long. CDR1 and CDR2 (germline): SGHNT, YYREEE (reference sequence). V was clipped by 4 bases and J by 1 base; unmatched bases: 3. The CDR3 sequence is CASSAGTSGTDTQYF. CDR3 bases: TGTGCCAGCAGCGCCGGGACTAGCGGCACAGATACGCAGTATTTT.

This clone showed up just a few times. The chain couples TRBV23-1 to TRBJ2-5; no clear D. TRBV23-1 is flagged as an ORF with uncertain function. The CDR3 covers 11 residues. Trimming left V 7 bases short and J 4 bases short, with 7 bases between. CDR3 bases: TGCGCCAGCATCCTGGCAGAGACCCAGTACTTC. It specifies CASILAETQYF.

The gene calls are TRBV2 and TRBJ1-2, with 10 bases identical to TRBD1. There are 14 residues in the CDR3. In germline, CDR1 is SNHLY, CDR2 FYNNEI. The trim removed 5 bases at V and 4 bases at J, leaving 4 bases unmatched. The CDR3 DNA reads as TGTGCCAGCAGTCCGGGACAGGGGATCTATGGCTACACCTTC. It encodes CASSPGQGIYGYTF. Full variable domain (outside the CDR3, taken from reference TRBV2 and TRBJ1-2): EPEVTQTPSHQVTQMGQEVILRCVPISNHLYFYWYRQILGQKVEFLVSFYNNEISEKSEIFDDQFSVERPDGSNFTLKIRSTKLEDSAMYFCASSPGQGIYGYTFGSGTRLTVV.

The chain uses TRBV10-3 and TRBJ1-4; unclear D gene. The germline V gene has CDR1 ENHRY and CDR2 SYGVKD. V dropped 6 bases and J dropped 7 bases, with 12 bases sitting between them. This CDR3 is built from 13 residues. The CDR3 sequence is CAIRRENGEKLFF. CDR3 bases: TGTGCCATCAGGAGGGAGAATGGTGAAAAACTGTTTTTT.

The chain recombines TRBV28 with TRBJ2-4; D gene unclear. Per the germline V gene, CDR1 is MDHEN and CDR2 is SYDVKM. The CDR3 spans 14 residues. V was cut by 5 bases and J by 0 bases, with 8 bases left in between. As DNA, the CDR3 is TGTGCCAGCAGTGGCCCGGGAGCCAAAAACATTCAGTACTTC. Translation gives CASSGPGAKNIQYF.

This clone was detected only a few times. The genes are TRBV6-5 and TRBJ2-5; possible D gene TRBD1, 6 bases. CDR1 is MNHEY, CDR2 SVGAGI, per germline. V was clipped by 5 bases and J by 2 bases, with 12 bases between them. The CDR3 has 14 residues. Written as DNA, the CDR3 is TGTGCCAGCAGTCCCTACAGGGAACAAGAGACCCAGTACTTC. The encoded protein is CASSPYREQETQYF.

Here the CDR3 reads CASSLGDYEQYF. DNA for the CDR3: TGCGCCAGCAGCTTGGGAGACTACGAGCAGTACTTC. The V gene is TRBV5-1, the J gene TRBJ2-7, with D uncertain. CDR3 length equals 12 residues. Trimming took off 0 bases at V and 3 bases at J, with 4 bases between the two ends. Germline V gene data show CDR1 as SGHRS and CDR2 as YFSETQ. Based on the CDR3 plus reference TRBV5-1 and TRBJ2-7, the full variable domain is KAGVTQTPRYLIKTRGQQVTLSCSPISGHRSVSWYQQTPGQGLQFLFEYFSETQRNKGNFPGRFSGRQFSNSRSEMNVSTLELGDSALYLCASSLGDYEQYFGPGTRLTVT.

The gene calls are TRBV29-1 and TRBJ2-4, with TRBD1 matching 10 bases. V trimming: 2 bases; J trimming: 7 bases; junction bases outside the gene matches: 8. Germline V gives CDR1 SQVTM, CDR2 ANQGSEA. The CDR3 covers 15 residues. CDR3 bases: TGCAGCGTTGAACTGGCGGGGACAGGGGCCAACATTCAGTACTTC. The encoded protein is CSVELAGTGANIQYF.

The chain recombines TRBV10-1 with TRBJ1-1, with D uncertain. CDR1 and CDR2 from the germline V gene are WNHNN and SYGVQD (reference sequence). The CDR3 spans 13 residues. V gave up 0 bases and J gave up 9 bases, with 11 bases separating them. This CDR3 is CASSESGGHQAFF. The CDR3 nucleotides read TGCGCCAGCAGTGAGTCGGGAGGTCACCAAGCTTTCTTT.

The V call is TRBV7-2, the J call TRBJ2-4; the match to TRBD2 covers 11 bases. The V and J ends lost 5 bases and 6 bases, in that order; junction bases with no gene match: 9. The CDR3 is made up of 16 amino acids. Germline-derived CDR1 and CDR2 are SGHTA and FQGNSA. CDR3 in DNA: TGTGCCAGCAGCCCAAATAGCGGGAGGGCTATAAACATTCAGTACTTC. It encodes CASSPNSGRAINIQYF.

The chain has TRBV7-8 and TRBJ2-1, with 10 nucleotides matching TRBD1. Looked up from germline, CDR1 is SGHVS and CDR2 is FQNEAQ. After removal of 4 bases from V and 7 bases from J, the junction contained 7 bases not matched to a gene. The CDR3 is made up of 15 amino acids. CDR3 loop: CASSSRQGARNEQFF. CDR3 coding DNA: TGTGCCAGCAGCTCCCGACAGGGGGCGCGGAATGAGCAGTTCTTC. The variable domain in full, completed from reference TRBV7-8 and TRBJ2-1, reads GAGVSQSPRYKVAKRGQDVALRCDPISGHVSLFWYQQALGQGPEFLTYFQNEAQLDKSGLPSDRFFAERPEGSVSTLKIQRTQQEDSAVYLCASSSRQGARNEQFFGPGTRLTVL.

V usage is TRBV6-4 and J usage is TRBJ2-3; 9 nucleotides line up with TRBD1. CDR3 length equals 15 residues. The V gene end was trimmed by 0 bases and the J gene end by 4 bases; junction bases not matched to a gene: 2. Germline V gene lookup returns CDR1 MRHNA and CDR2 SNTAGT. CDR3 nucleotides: TGTGCCAGCAGTGACTCAACAGGGGGCGCAGATACGCAGTATTTT. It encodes CASSDSTGGADTQYF.

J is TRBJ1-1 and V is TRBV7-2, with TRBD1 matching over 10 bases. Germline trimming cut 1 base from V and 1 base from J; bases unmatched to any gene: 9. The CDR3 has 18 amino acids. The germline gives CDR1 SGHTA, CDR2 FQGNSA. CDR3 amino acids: CASSLVGGTGATNTEAFF. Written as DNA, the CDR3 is TGTGCCAGCAGCTTAGTTGGGGGGACAGGGGCCACGAACACTGAAGCTTTCTTT. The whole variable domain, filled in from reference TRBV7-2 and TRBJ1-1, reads GAGVSQSPSNKVTEKGKDVELRCDPISGHTALYWYRQSLGQGLEFLIYFQGNSAPDKSGLPSDRFSAERTGGSVSTLTIQRTQQEDSAVYLCASSLVGGTGATNTEAFFGQGTRLTVV.